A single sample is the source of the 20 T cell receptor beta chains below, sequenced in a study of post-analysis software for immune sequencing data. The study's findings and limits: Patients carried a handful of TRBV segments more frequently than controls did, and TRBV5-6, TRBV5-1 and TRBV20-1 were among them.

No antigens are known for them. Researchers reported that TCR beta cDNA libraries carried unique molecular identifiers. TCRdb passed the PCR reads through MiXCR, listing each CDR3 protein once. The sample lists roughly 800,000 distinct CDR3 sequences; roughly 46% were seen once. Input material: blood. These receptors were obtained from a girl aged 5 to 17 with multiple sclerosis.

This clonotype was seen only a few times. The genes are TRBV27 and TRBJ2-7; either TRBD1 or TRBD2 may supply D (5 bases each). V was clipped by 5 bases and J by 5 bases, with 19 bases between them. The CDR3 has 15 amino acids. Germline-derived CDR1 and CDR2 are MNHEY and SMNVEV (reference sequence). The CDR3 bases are TGTGCCAGCAGTAGCCCCGGGACCGGTCGTAACGAGCAGTACTTC. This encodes CASSSPGTGRNEQYF.

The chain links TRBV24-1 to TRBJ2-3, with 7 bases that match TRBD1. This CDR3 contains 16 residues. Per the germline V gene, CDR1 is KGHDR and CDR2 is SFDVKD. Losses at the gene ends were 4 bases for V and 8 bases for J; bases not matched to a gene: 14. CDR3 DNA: TGTGCCACCAGTGACTCTGACCAGAATCCAGGGGGTACGCAGTATTTT. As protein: CATSDSDQNPGGTQYF.

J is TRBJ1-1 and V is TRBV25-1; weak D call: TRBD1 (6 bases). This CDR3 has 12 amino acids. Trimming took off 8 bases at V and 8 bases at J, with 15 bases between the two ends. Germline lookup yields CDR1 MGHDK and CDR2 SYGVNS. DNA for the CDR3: TGTGCCAGCGGGGGCTCGGGACAAGAAGCTTTCTTT. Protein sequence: CASGGSGQEAFF.

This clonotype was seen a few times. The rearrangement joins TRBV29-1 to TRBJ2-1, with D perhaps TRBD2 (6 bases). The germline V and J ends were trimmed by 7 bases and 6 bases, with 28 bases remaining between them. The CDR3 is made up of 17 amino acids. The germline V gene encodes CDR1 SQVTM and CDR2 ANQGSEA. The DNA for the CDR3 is TGCAGCGGCACCGGGACGGGGGACGGGTGGGCAGCCAATGAGCAGTTCTTC. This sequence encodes CSGTGTGDGWAANEQFF.

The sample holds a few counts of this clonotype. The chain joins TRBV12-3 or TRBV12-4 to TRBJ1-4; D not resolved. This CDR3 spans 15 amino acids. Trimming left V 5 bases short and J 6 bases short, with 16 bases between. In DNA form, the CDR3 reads TGTGCCAGCAGTCCCGGGGTTGTACCGGATGAAAAACTGTTTTTT. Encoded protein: CASSPGVVPDEKLFF.

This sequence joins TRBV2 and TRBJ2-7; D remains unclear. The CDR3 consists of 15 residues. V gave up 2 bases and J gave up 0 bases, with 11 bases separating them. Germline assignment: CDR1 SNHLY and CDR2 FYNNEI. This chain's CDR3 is CASSEIRAGSYEQYF. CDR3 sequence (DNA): TGTGCCAGCAGTGAAATAAGGGCAGGCTCCTACGAGCAGTACTTC.

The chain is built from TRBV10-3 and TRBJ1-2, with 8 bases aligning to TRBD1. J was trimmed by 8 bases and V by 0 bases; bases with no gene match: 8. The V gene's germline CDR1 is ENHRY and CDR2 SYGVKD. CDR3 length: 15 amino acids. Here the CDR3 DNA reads TGTGCCATCAGTGAGTCGAGGAAAGGGACAGGAGGCTACACCTTC. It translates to CAISESRKGTGGYTF.

CDR3 region: CASSSAPGISPYEQYF. CDR3 sequence (DNA): TGTGCCAGCAGCTCGGCCCCCGGGATCTCCCCGTACGAGCAGTACTTC. V gene TRBV11-2 combines with J gene TRBJ2-7; a possible D gene is TRBD2 (5 bases). This CDR3 has 16 amino acids. Trimming removed 4 bases at V and 4 bases at J, with 20 bases between. Looked up from germline, CDR1 is SGHAT and CDR2 is FQNNGV.

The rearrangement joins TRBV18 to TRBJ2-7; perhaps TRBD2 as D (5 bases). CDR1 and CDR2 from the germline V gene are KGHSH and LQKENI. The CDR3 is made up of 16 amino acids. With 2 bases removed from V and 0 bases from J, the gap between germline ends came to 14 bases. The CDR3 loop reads CASSPGGPSSSYEQYF. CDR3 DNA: TGTGCCAGCTCACCAGGAGGACCTTCCTCCTCCTACGAGCAGTACTTC.

The CDR3 nucleotides read TGTGCCAGCTCCTATGACGGGAGTGACAATGAGCAGTTCTTC. Translated: CASSYDGSDNEQFF. This chain links TRBV6-1 with TRBJ2-1, with a possible D match to TRBD2 (6 bases). Looked up from germline, CDR1 is MNHNS and CDR2 is SASEGT. CDR3 size: 14 residues. V lost 8 bases to trimming and J lost 5 bases, with 16 bases between them.

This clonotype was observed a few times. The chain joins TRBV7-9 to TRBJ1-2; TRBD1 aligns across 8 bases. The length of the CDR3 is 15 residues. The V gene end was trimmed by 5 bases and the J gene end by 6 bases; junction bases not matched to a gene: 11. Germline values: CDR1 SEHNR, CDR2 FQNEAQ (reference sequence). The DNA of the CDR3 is TGTGCCAGCAGCGTCTCAGGGGGCGCTACGAATGGCTACACCTTC. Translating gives CASSVSGGATNGYTF.

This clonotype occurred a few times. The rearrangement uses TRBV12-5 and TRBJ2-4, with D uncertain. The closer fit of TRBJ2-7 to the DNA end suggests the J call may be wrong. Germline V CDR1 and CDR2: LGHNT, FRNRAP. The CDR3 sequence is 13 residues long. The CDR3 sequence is CASGLGNPYEQYF. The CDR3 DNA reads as TGTGCTAGTGGCCTGGGAAACCCCTACGAGCAGTACTTC.

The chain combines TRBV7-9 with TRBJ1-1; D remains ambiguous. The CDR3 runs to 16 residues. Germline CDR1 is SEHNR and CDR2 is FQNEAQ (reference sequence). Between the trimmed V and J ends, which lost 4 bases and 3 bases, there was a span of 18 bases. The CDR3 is CASSSQLGVGDTEAFF. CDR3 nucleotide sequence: TGTGCCAGCAGCTCCCAACTTGGGGTTGGGGACACTGAAGCTTTCTTT.

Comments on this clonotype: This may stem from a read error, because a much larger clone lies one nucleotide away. The CDR3 loop is CASSLQRGTRYF. The CDR3 region has the DNA TGTGCCAGCAGCTTACAGCGCGGGACCCGGTACTTC. The chain recombines TRBV13 with TRBJ2-5; possible D gene TRBD2, 6 bases. Germline CDR1 reads PRHDT; CDR2 reads FYEKMQ (reference sequence). This CDR3 region has 12 residues.

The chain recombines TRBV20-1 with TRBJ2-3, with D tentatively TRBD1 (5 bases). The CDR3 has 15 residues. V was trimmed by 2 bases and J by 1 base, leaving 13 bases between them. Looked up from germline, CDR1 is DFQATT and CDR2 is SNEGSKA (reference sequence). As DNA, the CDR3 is TGCAGTGCTAGAATCGCAGGGTACGGCACAGATACGCAGTATTTT. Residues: CSARIAGYGTDTQYF.

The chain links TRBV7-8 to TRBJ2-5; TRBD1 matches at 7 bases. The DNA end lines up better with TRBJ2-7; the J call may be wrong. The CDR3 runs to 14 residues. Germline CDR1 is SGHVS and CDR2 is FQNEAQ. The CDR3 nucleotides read TGTGCCAGCAGCTCAAACAGGGGACCTGCCGAGCAGTACTTC. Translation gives CASSSNRGPAEQYF.

CDR3 protein: CASSPDFARYNEQFF. CDR3 sequence (DNA): TGCGCCAGCAGCCCTGATTTTGCTAGATACAATGAGCAGTTCTTC. The rearrangement uses TRBV5-1 and TRBJ2-1; unclear D gene. The CDR3 extends over 15 amino acids. V was shortened by 4 bases and J by 4 bases, with 15 bases between the two germline ends. The germline gives CDR1 SGHRS, CDR2 YFSETQ.

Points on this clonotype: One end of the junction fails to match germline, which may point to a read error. CDR3 sequence: CASSLDPGTYGQYF. The DNA of the CDR3 is TGCGCCAGCAGCTTGGATCCAGGTACATACGGGCAGTACTTC. The V gene is TRBV5-1, the J gene TRBJ2-7; D is ambiguous. This CDR3 is built from 14 residues. The germline CDR1 and CDR2 sequences are SGHRS and YFSETQ.

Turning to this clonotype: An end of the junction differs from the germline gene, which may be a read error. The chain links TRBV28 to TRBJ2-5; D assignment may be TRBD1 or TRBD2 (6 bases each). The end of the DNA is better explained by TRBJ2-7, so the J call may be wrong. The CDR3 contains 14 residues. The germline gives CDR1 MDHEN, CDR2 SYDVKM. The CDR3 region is CANSLSGGGYEQYF. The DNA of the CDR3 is TGTGCCAACAGTTTATCAGGAGGGGGCTACGAGCAGTACTTC.

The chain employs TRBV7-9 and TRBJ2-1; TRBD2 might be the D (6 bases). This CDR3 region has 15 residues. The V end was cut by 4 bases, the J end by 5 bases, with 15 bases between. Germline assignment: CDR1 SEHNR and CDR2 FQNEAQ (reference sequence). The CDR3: CASSSRLENDNEQFF. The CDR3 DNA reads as TGTGCCAGCAGCTCCCGACTAGAGAACGACAATGAGCAGTTCTTC.